These 26 T cell receptor beta chains were all obtained from the same sample, sequenced in a study of blood T cell repertoires in COVID-19. Some clones are missing from TCRdb's copy, which holds only in-frame ones; the method was immunoSEQ multiplex PCR. Here the sample spans 200,000 to 300,000 clones, over 80% being singletons. The sample was peripheral blood. The receptors shown here come from a woman between 40 and 50 years old who had recovered from COVID-19.

This clone was found a few times. The chain's CDR3 is CASSENGRDNQPQHF. CDR3 nucleotide sequence: TGCGCCAGCAGTGAGAATGGCCGTGACAATCAGCCCCAGCATTTT. The V and J genes are TRBV10-1 and TRBJ1-5; D remains unclear. V gave up 2 bases and J gave up 3 bases, with 11 bases separating them. Germline V gene data show CDR1 as WNHNN and CDR2 as SYGVQD (reference sequence). The CDR3 is 15 amino acids.

The rearrangement uses TRBV11-1 and TRBJ2-7; 8 bases align to TRBD1. The junction had 8 bases not matched to a gene; V was cut back by 5 bases and J by 5 bases. The CDR3 contains 14 residues. Germline V gene sequence: CDR1 SGHAT, CDR2 FQDESV (reference sequence). The CDR3 DNA sequence: TGTGCCAGCAGCGAGACAGGGGTTCGGGACGAGCAGTACTTC. Residues: CASSETGVRDEQYF.

This sequence joins TRBV11-3 and TRBJ1-6; 9 nucleotides align to TRBD1. V gave up 5 bases and J gave up 5 bases; unmatched junction bases: 7. Germline V CDR1 and CDR2: SGHNT, YENEEA. The CDR3 has 16 amino acids. CDR3 sequence (DNA): TGTGCCAGCAGCCACCGGGACAGGGAAAATAATTCACCCCTCCACTTT. It is translated as CASSHRDRENNSPLHF.

Points on this clone: The germline gene is not matched at one end of the junction; a read error may be the cause. The chain links TRBV5-5 to TRBJ2-7; the D gene is possibly TRBD2 (6 bases). CDR1 SGHKS and CDR2 YYEKEE come from the germline V gene (reference sequence). The CDR3 covers 14 residues. CDR3 amino acids: CASSFTTDPIRDFF. For the CDR3, the DNA is TGTGCCAGCAGCTTTACTACCGACCCCATCCGGGACTTCTTC.

The rearrangement links TRBV7-2 to TRBJ1-3; TRBD1 matches 11 bases. Germline CDR1 and CDR2: SGHTA and FQGNSA. CDR3 length equals 16 residues. Trimming removed 2 bases from V and 4 bases from J; junction bases left unmatched: 4. The CDR3 coding sequence is TGTGCCAGCAGCTTAACCGGACAGGGGGCCGGAAACACCATATATTTT. Protein product: CASSLTGQGAGNTIYF.

V gene TRBV29-1 combines with J gene TRBJ2-3; 8 bases are a match to TRBD2. Trimming at V came to 4 bases and at J to 6 bases, leaving 9 bases not matched to a gene. The CDR3 has 14 amino acids. Germline values: CDR1 SQVTM, CDR2 ANQGSEA. In nucleotides, the CDR3 is TGCAGCGTTGTCCCGGGACTAGTGTCGGATACGCAGTATTTT. As protein: CSVVPGLVSDTQYF.

This clone was counted only a few times. This sequence joins TRBV5-1 and TRBJ2-1; 7 bases match TRBD2. This CDR3 spans 15 amino acids. Germline lookup yields CDR1 SGHRS and CDR2 YFSETQ. Trimming took 1 base from V and 2 from J; bases not matched to a gene: 3. DNA of the CDR3: TGCGCCAGCAGCTTGACGGGGACTACCTACAATGAGCAGTTCTTC. Protein: CASSLTGTTYNEQFF.

This chain links TRBV2 with TRBJ2-3; D gene unclear. Germline V lookup: CDR1 SNHLY, CDR2 FYNNEI. Trimming took off 1 base at V and 1 base at J, with 6 bases between the two ends. The CDR3 loop spans 14 amino acids. This CDR3 reads CASSEDRGTDTQYF. CDR3 DNA sequence: TGTGCCAGCAGTGAAGATAGAGGCACAGATACGCAGTATTTT.

The chain combines TRBV19 with TRBJ2-1; 7 nucleotides agree with TRBD1. Trimming at V came to 4 bases and at J to 3 bases, leaving 6 bases not matched to a gene. The CDR3 length is 15 residues. CDR1 LNHDA and CDR2 SQIVND come from the germline V gene (reference sequence). The DNA for the CDR3 is TGTGCCAGTAGTAGACAGGGTCTTAACTACAATGAGCAGTTCTTC. Its translation is CASSRQGLNYNEQFF.

The sample holds a few counts of this clone. V and J are TRBV7-9 and TRBJ2-1; 7 nucleotides agree with TRBD1. V lost 4 bases and J lost 8; bases outside the gene matches: 2. This CDR3 is built from 12 residues. The germline CDR1 and CDR2 sequences are SEHNR and FQNEAQ (reference sequence). CDR3 nucleotide sequence: TGTGCCAGCAGCTCCACAGGGGATGAGCAGTTCTTC. It codes for CASSSTGDEQFF.

The chain has TRBV10-2 and TRBJ2-1; 7 bases line up with TRBD1. V was pared by 3 bases and J by 1 base, with 6 bases of the junction left unmatched. Germline values: CDR1 WSHSY, CDR2 SAAADI. This CDR3 spans 16 amino acids. The CDR3 is CASSDPTGISYNEQFF. CDR3 DNA sequence: TGCGCCAGCAGTGATCCGACAGGGATATCCTACAATGAGCAGTTCTTC.

This clone was detected many times. The chain is built from TRBV4-1 and TRBJ1-6, with D tentatively TRBD1 (6 bases). Germline V CDR1 and CDR2: MGHRA, YSYEKL. The CDR3 extends over 17 amino acids. V was cut by 4 bases and J by 6 bases, with 19 bases left in between. The CDR3 DNA reads TGCGCCAGCAGCCTAGGACAGTTACTCGGGATTAATTCACCCCTCCACTTT. Protein: CASSLGQLLGINSPLHF.

This chain uses TRBV28 with TRBJ1-6, with TRBD1 identical over 7 bases. J was trimmed by 3 bases and V by 11 bases; bases with no gene match: 10. The germline CDR1 and CDR2 sequences are MDHEN and SYDVKM. The CDR3 extends over 15 amino acids. The CDR3 DNA follows: TGTGCCTCACAGGGGTCCCTTTTCTATAATTCACCCCTCCACTTT. It specifies CASQGSLFYNSPLHF.

This clone showed up just once. The genes are TRBV5-4 and TRBJ1-1; 7 positions agree with TRBD1. J was trimmed by 1 base and V by 2 bases; bases with no gene match: 2. The CDR3 runs to 14 residues. Germline CDR1 SGHNT, CDR2 YYREEE (reference sequence). The CDR3 DNA reads as TGTGCCAGCAGCTTTGGACAGGAGAACACTGAAGCTTTCTTT. Its protein is CASSFGQENTEAFF. The entire variable domain, with the rest obtained from reference TRBV5-4 and TRBJ1-1, is as follows: ETGVTQSPTHLIKTRGQQVTLRCSSQSGHNTVSWYQQALGQGPQFIFQYYREEENGRGNFPPRFSGLQFPNYSSELNVNALELDDSALYLCASSFGQENTEAFFGQGTRLTVV.

The chain employs TRBV19 and TRBJ2-5, with D tentatively TRBD2 (7 bases). The V and J ends lost 1 base and 5 bases respectively, with 17 bases between them. CDR1 is LNHDA, CDR2 SQIVND, per germline (reference sequence). The CDR3 spans 16 residues. The CDR3 reads CASSIGDWGGLETQYF. The CDR3 nucleotides are TGTGCCAGTAGTATAGGGGACTGGGGGGGCTTGGAGACCCAGTACTTC. The full variable domain, its missing parts supplied by reference TRBV19 and TRBJ2-5, is DGGITQSPKYLFRKEGQNVTLSCEQNLNHDAMYWYRQDPGQGLRLIYYSQIVNDFQKGDIAEGYSVSREKKESFPLTVTSAQKNPTAFYLCASSIGDWGGLETQYFGPGTRLLVL.

V is TRBV28 and J is TRBJ2-3, with 8 positions matching TRBD2. With V trimmed by 6 bases and J by 3 bases, 8 bases remained unmatched. Germline V gene data show CDR1 as MDHEN and CDR2 as SYDVKM. The CDR3 consists of 15 residues. The CDR3 DNA reads as TGTGCCAGCAGCCCCGGGGGGGCTTGGACAGATACGCAGTATTTT. Translated, it gives CASSPGGAWTDTQYF.

This clone was detected only once. The chain combines TRBV10-3 with TRBJ2-3, with D perhaps matching TRBD1 (5 bases). Germline assignment: CDR1 ENHRY and CDR2 SYGVKD. V dropped 3 bases and J dropped 2 bases, with 9 bases sitting between them. CDR3 length: 14 amino acids. The CDR3 coding sequence is TGTGCCATCAGTGAAGGGGCTTACACAGATACGCAGTATTTT. It is translated as CAISEGAYTDTQYF.

This clone was detected only a few times. This chain connects TRBV19 to TRBJ1-2, with D unresolved. The CDR3 has 14 residues. V gave up 5 bases and J gave up 8 bases, with 18 bases separating them. CDR1 LNHDA and CDR2 SQIVND come from the germline V gene (reference sequence). DNA for the CDR3: TGTGCCAGTAGTCTCTACCAACGGAGGGAAGGCTACACCTTC. It is translated as CASSLYQRREGYTF.

The genes are TRBV27 and TRBJ2-5; weak D call: TRBD1 (5 bases). Per germline, CDR1 MNHEY and CDR2 SMNVEV (reference sequence). The CDR3 is made up of 16 amino acids. The V and J ends lost 11 bases and 2 bases respectively, with 24 bases between them. CDR3 nucleotide sequence: TGTGCCTCCTCCTCGGTAGGGGCTCGACTGCAAGAGACCCAGTACTTC. It is translated as CASSSVGARLQETQYF.

The rearrangement uses TRBV24-1 and TRBJ1-2; 9 bases are a match to TRBD1. After removal of 6 bases from V and 10 bases from J, the junction contained 11 bases not matched to a gene. The germline gives CDR1 KGHDR, CDR2 SFDVKD. The CDR3 runs 14 residues. In nucleotides, the CDR3 is TGTGCCACCAGTCTGGGGGCCTCACAGGGGGCCTACACCTTC. It is translated as CATSLGASQGAYTF.

The chain links TRBV4-1 to TRBJ1-4; TRBD1 agrees at 7 bases. The CDR3 totals 14 residues. CDR1 MGHRA and CDR2 YSYEKL come from the germline V gene. The V segment lost 4 bases and the J segment 6 bases; nucleotides outside the gene matches: 5. CDR3 protein: CASSPTGMDEKLFF. DNA for the CDR3: TGCGCCAGCAGCCCGACAGGGATGGATGAAAAACTGTTTTTT.

The V call is TRBV19, the J call TRBJ2-7, with 7 positions matching TRBD1. Germline trimming cut 10 bases from V and 3 bases from J; bases unmatched to any gene: 6. Germline CDR1 and CDR2: LNHDA and SQIVND (reference sequence). This CDR3 is built from 12 residues. This CDR3 reads CATTGAGYEQYF. The CDR3 DNA reads TGTGCCACCACAGGGGCAGGCTACGAGCAGTACTTC.

The V and J genes are TRBV5-4 and TRBJ2-5, with TRBD2 matching 10 bases. This CDR3 has 16 residues. With V trimmed by 3 bases and J by 3 bases, 8 bases remained unmatched. Germline CDR1 SGHNT, CDR2 YYREEE (reference sequence). The CDR3 here is CASSSLLLAGKETQYF. CDR3 coding DNA: TGTGCCAGCAGCTCGCTCCTACTAGCGGGGAAAGAGACCCAGTACTTC.

The chain links TRBV7-9 to TRBJ1-1; D not certain. The CDR3 runs to 14 residues. V lost 4 bases and J 5 bases, leaving 14 bases between the germline ends. Germline V lookup: CDR1 SEHNR, CDR2 FQNEAQ (reference sequence). The CDR3 loop is CASSWEWSGTEAFF. The CDR3, as DNA: TGTGCCAGCAGCTGGGAGTGGTCGGGGACTGAAGCTTTCTTT.

The CDR3 spells CASSLLLPGADEQFF. The CDR3 coding sequence is TGTGCCAGCAGCCTACTTCTACCAGGGGCCGATGAGCAGTTCTTC. The rearrangement uses TRBV7-3 and TRBJ2-1; maybe TRBD1 (6 bases). V lost 5 bases and J lost 8, with 19 bases in between. CDR3 length: 15 residues. Germline assignment: CDR1 SGHTA and CDR2 FQGTGA. Full variable domain (remainder filled in from reference TRBV7-3 and TRBJ2-1): GAGVSQTPSNKVTEKGKYVELRCDPISGHTALYWYRQSLGQGPEFLIYFQGTGAADDSGLPNDRFFAVRPEGSVSTLKIQRTERGDSAVYLCASSLLLPGADEQFFGPGTRLTVL.

This clone was seen a few times. The V gene is TRBV19, the J gene TRBJ1-5; D perhaps matches TRBD1 (5 bases). The CDR3 is 17 amino acids. Trimming stripped 6 bases from V and 1 base from J, with 19 bases between. CDR1 and CDR2 from the germline V gene are LNHDA and SQIVND (reference sequence). CDR3 residues: CASRGGVMWGSNQPQHF. The CDR3, as DNA: TGTGCCAGTAGGGGAGGGGTGATGTGGGGAAGCAATCAGCCCCAGCATTTT.